This T cell receptor beta chain was sequenced in a study of blood T cells in healthy people across ages. The study, taken as a whole, reports: Expanded clonotype shifts may have been confounded, as the donors had an unknown CMV status.

The germline V gene has CDR1 SGDLS and CDR2 YYNGEE. V was pared by 3 bases and J by 5 bases, with 7 bases between. The CDR3 length is 12 residues. A sample-barcoded 5' primer and a J-beta primer mix were used in a second PCR of roughly 7 to 11 cycles. All cDNA molecules were each tagged by a template-switch adaptor with 12 random nucleotides. MiXCR, applied by TCRdb to the 5' RACE reads, yields one record per CDR3 protein. The sample holds about 1 million distinct CDR3 sequences, less than 50% seen once. This clonotype was counted once. Its target is unknown. Sequencing was done on a sample of blood. This clonotype was sampled from a woman in her fifties or sixties in good health. The rearrangement uses TRBV9 and TRBJ2-3; D gene uncertain. In nucleotides, the CDR3 is TGTGCCAGCAGCGCAGCGATAGATACGCAGTATTTT. Translation: CASSAAIDTQYF.